Sequencing of this T cell receptor beta chain was carried out in a study of T cells in Graves' hyperthyroidism and ophthalmopathy. Study findings and constraints: Through a model of 13 V-J features, ophthalmopathy was separated from stable hyperthyroidism. In validation, the model predicted ophthalmopathy. These predictions came a median about 6.2 months before onset.

Diagnoses used clinical symptoms, serum thyroxine and TRAb, thyroid ultrasound and orbital computed tomography. This clonotype was counted ten times or more. What it binds is unknown. The TCR beta CDR3 regions underwent amplification using RNA transcripts as the source. An initial round of RT-PCR targeting the TCR CDR3 relied on the HTBI primer set. Using its own MiXCR run on the multiplex PCR reads, TCRdb lists one record per CDR3 protein. The repertoire holds 450,000 to 700,000 distinct CDR3 sequences, with about 43% as singletons. Trimming removed 3 bases from V and 4 bases from J; junction bases left unmatched: 3. Germline-derived CDR1 and CDR2 are SGDLS and YYNGEE. The CDR3 has 14 residues.

This TCR derives from an adult woman with Graves' disease, either hyperthyroidism or ophthalmopathy (not recorded which). Specimen: peripheral blood or thyroid tissue (not recorded which). This chain uses TRBV9 with TRBJ2-7, with 11 bases matching TRBD2. The CDR3 DNA reads as TGTGCCAGCAGCGCCCTAGCGGGAGGTTACGAGCAGTACTTC. It codes for CASSALAGGYEQYF.